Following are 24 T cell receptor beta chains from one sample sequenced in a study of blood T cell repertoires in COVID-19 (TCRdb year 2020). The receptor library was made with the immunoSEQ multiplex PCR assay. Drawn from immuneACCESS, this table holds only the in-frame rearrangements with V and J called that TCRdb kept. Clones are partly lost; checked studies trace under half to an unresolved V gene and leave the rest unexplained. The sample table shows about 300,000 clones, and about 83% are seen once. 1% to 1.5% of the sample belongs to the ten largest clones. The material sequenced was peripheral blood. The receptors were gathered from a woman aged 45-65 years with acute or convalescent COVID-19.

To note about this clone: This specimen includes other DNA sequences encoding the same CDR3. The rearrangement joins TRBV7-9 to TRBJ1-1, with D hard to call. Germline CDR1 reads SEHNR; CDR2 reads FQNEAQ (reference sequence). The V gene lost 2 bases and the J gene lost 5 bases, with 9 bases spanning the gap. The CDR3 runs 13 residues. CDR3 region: CASSLKRETEAFF. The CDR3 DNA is TGTGCCAGCAGCTTAAAAAGGGAGACTGAAGCTTTCTTT.

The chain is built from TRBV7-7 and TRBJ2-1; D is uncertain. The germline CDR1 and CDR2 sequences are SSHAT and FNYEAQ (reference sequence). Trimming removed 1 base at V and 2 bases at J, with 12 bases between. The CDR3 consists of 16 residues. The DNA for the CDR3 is TGTGCCAGCAGCTTAGAAGTTGCGTCGACCTACAATGAGCAGTTCTTC. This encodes CASSLEVASTYNEQFF.

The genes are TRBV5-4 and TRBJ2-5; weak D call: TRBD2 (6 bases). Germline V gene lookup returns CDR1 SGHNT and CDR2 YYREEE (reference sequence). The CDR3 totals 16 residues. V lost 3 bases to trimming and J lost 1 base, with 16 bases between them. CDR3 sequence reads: CASSSAGLSLQETQYF. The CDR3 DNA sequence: TGTGCCAGCAGCTCGGCGGGACTCAGTCTCCAAGAGACCCAGTACTTC.

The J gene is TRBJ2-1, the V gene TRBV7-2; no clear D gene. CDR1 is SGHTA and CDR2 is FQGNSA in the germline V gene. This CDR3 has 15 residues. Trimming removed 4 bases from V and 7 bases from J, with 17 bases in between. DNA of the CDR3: TGTGCCAGCAGCTCCTCCGGGTTGGGTGGGAATGAGCAGTTCTTC. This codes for CASSSSGLGGNEQFF. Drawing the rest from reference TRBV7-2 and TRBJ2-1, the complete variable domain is GAGVSQSPSNKVTEKGKDVELRCDPISGHTALYWYRQSLGQGLEFLIYFQGNSAPDKSGLPSDRFSAERTGGSVSTLTIQRTQQEDSAVYLCASSSSGLGGNEQFFGPGTRLTVL.

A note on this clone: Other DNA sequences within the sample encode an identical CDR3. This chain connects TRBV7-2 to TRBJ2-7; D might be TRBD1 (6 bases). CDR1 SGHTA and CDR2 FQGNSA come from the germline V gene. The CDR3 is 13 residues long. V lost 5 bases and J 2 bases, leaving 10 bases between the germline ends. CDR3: CASSPDRTYEQYF. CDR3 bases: TGTGCCAGCAGCCCGGACAGAACCTACGAGCAGTACTTC.

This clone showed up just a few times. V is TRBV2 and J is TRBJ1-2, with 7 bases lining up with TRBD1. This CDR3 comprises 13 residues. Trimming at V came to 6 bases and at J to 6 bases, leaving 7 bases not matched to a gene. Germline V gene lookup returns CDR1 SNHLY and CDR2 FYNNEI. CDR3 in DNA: TGTGCCAGCAGCGACAGGGTGGAGGATGGCTACACCTTC. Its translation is CASSDRVEDGYTF.

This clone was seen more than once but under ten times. The CDR3 DNA is TGTGCCTGGGATGCCGGGACAGGCCGTCGGGGGCAGTTCTTC. Translation: CAWDAGTGRRGQFF. The V call is TRBV30, the J call TRBJ2-1; 8 bases map to TRBD1. Trimming at V came to 5 bases and at J to 12 bases, leaving 15 bases not matched to a gene. Germline V gene sequence: CDR1 GTSNPN, CDR2 SVGIG (reference sequence). The CDR3 is made up of 14 amino acids.

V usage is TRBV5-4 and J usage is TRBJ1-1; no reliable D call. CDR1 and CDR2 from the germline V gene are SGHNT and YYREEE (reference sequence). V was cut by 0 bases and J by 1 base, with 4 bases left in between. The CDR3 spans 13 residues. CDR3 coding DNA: TGTGCCAGCAGCTTGGTAGCGAACACTGAAGCTTTCTTT. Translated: CASSLVANTEAFF.

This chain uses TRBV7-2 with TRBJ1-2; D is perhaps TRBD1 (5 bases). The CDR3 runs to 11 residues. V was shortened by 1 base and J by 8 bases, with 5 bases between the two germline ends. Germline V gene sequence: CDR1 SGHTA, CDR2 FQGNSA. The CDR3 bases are TGTGCCAGCAGCTTAGGGGGCGGCTACACCTTC. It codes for CASSLGGGYTF.

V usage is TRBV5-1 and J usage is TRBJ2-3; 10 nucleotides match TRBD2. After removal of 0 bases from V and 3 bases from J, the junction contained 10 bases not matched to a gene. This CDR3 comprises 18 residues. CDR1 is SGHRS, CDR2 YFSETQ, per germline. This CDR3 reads CASSLAEVAGGDTDTQYF. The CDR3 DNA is TGCGCCAGCAGCTTGGCCGAGGTAGCGGGGGGCGATACAGATACGCAGTATTTT.

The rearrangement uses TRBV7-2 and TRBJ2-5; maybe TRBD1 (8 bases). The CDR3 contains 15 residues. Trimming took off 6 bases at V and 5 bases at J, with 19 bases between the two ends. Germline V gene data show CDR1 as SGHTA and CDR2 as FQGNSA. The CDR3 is CASSPTTGEGETQYF. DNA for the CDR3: TGTGCCAGCAGTCCTACGACAGGGGAGGGGGAGACCCAGTACTTC.

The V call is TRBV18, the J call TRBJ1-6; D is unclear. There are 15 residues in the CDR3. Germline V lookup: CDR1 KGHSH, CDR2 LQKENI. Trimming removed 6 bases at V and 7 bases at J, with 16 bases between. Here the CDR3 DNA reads TGTGCCAGCTCCCGAACACCCGCGGGGAATTCACCCCTCCACTTT. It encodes CASSRTPAGNSPLHF.

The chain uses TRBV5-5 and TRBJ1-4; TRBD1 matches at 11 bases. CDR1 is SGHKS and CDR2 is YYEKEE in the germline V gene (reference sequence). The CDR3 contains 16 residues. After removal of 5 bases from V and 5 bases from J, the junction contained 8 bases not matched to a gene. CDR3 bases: TGTGCCAGCAGTAGAGGACAGGGGGCAGGAAATGAAAAACTGTTTTTT. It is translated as CASSRGQGAGNEKLFF.

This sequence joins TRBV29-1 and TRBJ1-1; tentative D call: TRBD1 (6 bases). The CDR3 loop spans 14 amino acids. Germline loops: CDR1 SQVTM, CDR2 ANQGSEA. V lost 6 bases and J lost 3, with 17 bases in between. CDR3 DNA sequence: TGCAGCGTCACACAGGGATCAGTGGACACTGAAGCTTTCTTT. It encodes CSVTQGSVDTEAFF.

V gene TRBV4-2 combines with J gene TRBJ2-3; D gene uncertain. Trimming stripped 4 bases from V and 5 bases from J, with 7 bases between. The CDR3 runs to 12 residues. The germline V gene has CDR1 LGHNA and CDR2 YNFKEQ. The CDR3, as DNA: TGTGCCAGCAGCCTAAGAGAAGATACGCAGTATTTT. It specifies CASSLREDTQYF.

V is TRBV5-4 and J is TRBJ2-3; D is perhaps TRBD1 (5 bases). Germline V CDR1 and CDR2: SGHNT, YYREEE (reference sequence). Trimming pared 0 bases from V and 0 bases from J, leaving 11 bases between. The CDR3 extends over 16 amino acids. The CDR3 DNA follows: TGTGCCAGCAGCTTGGCCAGGGAATCTAGCACAGATACGCAGTATTTT. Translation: CASSLARESSTDTQYF.

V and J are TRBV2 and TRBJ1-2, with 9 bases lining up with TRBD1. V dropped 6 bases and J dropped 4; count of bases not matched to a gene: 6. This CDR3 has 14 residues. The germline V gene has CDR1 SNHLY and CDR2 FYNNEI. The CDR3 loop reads CASSDTTGGYGYTF. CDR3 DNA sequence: TGTGCCAGCAGCGACACGACAGGGGGCTATGGCTACACCTTC.

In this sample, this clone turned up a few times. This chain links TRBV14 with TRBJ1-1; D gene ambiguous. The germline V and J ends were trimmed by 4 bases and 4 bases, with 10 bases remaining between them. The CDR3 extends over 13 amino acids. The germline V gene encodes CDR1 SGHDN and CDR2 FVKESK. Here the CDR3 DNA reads TGTGCCAGCAGCCTTACAGTGGGCACTGAAGCTTTCTTT. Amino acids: CASSLTVGTEAFF. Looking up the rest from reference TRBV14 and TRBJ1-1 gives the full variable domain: EAGVTQFPSHSVIEKGQTVTLRCDPISGHDNLYWYRRVMGKEIKFLLHFVKESKQDESGMPNNRFLAERTGGTYSTLKVQPAELEDSGVYFCASSLTVGTEAFFGQGTRLTVV.

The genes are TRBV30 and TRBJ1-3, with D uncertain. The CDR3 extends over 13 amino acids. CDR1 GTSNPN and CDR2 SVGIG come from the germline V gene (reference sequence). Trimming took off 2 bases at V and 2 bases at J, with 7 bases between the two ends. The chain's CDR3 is CAWSSGAGNTIYF. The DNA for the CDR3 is TGTGCCTGGAGTTCCGGGGCTGGAAACACCATATATTTT.

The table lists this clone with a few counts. The CDR3 nucleotides read TGTGCCAGTACCCAGCCACGAGACAGGGCACGGCAGCCCCAGCATTTT. Translated: CASTQPRDRARQPQHF. The V and J genes are TRBV19 and TRBJ1-5; 7 bases align to TRBD1. The CDR3 is 16 amino acids. Germline-derived CDR1 and CDR2 are LNHDA and SQIVND (reference sequence). Trimming removed 7 bases from V and 7 bases from J; junction bases left unmatched: 16.

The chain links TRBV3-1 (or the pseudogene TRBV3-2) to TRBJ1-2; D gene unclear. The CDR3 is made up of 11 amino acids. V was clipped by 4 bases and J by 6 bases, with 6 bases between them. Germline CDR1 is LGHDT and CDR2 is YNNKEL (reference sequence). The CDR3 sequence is CASSPGHGYTF. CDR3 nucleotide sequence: TGTGCCAGCAGCCCCGGTCATGGCTACACCTTC.

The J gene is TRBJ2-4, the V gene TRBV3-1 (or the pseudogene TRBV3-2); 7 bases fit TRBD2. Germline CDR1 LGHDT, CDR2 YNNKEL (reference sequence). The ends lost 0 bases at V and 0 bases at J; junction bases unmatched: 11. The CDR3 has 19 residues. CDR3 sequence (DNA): TGTGCCAGCAGCCAAGATGTAGCGGGCCTTGAGGGAGCCAAAAACATTCAGTACTTC. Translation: CASSQDVAGLEGAKNIQYF.

The CDR3 coding sequence is TGTGCCAGCACCAAGACCTACAGGGGGCGGATTATTTGCGAGCAGTACGTC. The encoded protein is CASTKTYRGRIICEQYV. The V call is TRBV21-1, the J call TRBJ2-7; the DNA was not used to check the table's D call, TRBD1. TRBV21-1 constitutes a pseudogene. This CDR3 has 17 residues.

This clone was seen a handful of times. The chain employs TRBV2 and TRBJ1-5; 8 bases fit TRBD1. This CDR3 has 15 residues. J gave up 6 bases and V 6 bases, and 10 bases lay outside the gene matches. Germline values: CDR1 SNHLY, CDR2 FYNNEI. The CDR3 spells CASRLTQGVVQPQHF. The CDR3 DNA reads TGTGCCAGCAGGCTTACACAGGGGGTTGTTCAGCCCCAGCATTTT. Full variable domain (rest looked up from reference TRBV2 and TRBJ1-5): EPEVTQTPSHQVTQMGQEVILRCVPISNHLYFYWYRQILGQKVEFLVSFYNNEISEKSEIFDDQFSVERPDGSNFTLKIRSTKLEDSAMYFCASRLTQGVVQPQHFGDGTRLSIL.